The TCR beta chain under discussion was sequenced for a study of CD8 T cells in ankylosing spondylitis. Whole-study findings and limits: Matched synovial fluid from ankylosing spondylitis patients was reported to be enriched for disease-linked clones. Disease-associated clonotypes exhibited CD8+ identity and were relatively infrequent in peripheral blood. In the blood and synovial fluid of reactive arthritis, some motif variants had been previously reported. Ankylosing spondylitis blood seemed to carry a telltale TCR beta motif made of several highly homologous variants.

Turning to this clonotype: The antigen is not known. A much larger clone is a single base away; this may be a read error.

TCRdb recomputed calls from the 5' RACE reads with MiXCR, one row per CDR3 protein. The repertoire holds about 160,000 distinct CDR3 sequences, 40% to 50% seen once, with approximately 16% in the top ten. The sequenced material came from synovial fluid, either unsorted or a sorted T cell fraction (not recorded which). The receptor was derived from a male donor with ankylosing spondylitis.

CDR3 sequence: CASSQNTEAFF. The CDR3 bases are TGTGCCAGCAGCCAGAACACTGAAGCTTTCTTT. The genes are TRBV5-5 and TRBJ1-1; D gene uncertain. CDR1 SGHKS and CDR2 YYEKEE come from the germline V gene (reference sequence). The V end was cut by 4 bases, the J end by 1 base, with 2 bases between. The CDR3 is made up of 11 amino acids. The whole variable domain, filled in from reference TRBV5-5 and TRBJ1-1, reads DAGVTQSPTHLIKTRGQQVTLRCSPISGHKSVSWYQQVLGQGPQFIFQYYEKEERGRGNFPDRFSARQFPNYSSELNVNALLLGDSALYLCASSQNTEAFFGQGTRLTVV.